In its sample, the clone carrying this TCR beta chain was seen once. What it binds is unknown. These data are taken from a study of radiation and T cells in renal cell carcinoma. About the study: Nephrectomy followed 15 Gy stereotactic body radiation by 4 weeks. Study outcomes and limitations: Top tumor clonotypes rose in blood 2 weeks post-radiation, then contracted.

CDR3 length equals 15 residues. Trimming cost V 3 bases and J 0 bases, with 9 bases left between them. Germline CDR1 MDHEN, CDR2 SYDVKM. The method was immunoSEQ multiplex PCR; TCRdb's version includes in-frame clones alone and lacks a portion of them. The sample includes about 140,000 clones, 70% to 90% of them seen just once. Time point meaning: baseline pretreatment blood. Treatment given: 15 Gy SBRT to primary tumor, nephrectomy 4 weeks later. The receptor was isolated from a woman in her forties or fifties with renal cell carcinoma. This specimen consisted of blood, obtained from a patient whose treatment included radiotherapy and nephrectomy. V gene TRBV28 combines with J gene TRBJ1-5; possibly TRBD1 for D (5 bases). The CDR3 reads CASSFPTDSNQPQHF. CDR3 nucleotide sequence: TGTGCCAGCAGTTTCCCGACAGATAGCAATCAGCCCCAGCATTTT.